These 4 T cell receptor beta chains were all obtained from the same sample, sequenced in a study of cytomegalovirus exposure and HLA in healthy donors. 13 Jbeta primers and 60 Vbeta primers were used for the PCR. Sequencing used immunoSEQ multiplex PCR; TCRdb keeps in-frame clones, though not all of them. The repertoire holds some 190,000 clones, with over 60% as singletons. Input material: PBMCs. These receptors were taken from a man aged 25 to 45 in good health and CMV-seropositive.

This clone occurred once. J is TRBJ1-5 and V is TRBV28, with TRBD1 identical over 9 bases. There are 15 residues in the CDR3. Trimming cost V 6 bases and J 1 base; bases outside gene matches: 4. Germline CDR1 reads MDHEN; CDR2 reads SYDVKM. This CDR3 is CASRDTGGSNQPQHF. CDR3 DNA: TGTGCCAGCAGGGATACAGGGGGCAGCAATCAGCCCCAGCATTTT.

The rearrangement links TRBV7-9 to TRBJ1-2; D remains unclear. Deletions cut 5 bases from V and 6 bases from J, with 10 bases between. CDR3 size: 12 residues. CDR1 and CDR2 (germline): SEHNR, FQNEAQ (reference sequence). The CDR3 protein is CASSPFTDGYTF. CDR3 nucleotide sequence: TGTGCCAGCAGCCCCTTCACAGATGGCTACACCTTC.

This rearrangement joins TRBV7-9 to TRBJ2-1, with unresolved D. Trimming stripped 1 base from V and 0 bases from J, with 7 bases between. Germline CDR1 reads SEHNR; CDR2 reads FQNEAQ (reference sequence). The CDR3 extends over 15 amino acids. CDR3: CASSLGRFSYNEQFF. The CDR3 nucleotides read TGTGCCAGCAGCTTAGGGCGGTTCTCCTACAATGAGCAGTTCTTC.

V is TRBV11-3 and J is TRBJ2-7, with D tentatively TRBD1 (6 bases). Germline V gene sequence: CDR1 SGHNT, CDR2 YENEEA. Deletions cut 1 base from V and 4 bases from J, with 11 bases between. The CDR3 loop spans 14 amino acids. For the CDR3, the DNA is TGTGCCAGCAGCTTAGGGGGGCCAGGTTACGAGCAGTACTTC. Translating gives CASSLGGPGYEQYF.